A single T cell receptor beta chain is shown here with its context. This sample is drawn from a study of control samples from healthy donors and cancer patients. This CDR3 spans 16 amino acids. Germline V gene sequence: CDR1 SGHDT, CDR2 YYEEEE. Trimming removed 1 base from V and 0 bases from J; junction bases left unmatched: 7. Clones were read by immunoSEQ multiplex PCR, and TCRdb kept only the in-frame ones, dropping some. The sample includes 98,000 or so clones, approximately 84% of them seen just once. This chain joins TRBV5-6 and TRBJ2-7, with TRBD1 matching 7 bases. The clonotype originates from a man between 18 and 35 years old in good health. The sequenced sample consisted of blood. This CDR3 reads CASSLYGQANSYEQYV. The CDR3 nucleotides are TGTGCCAGCAGCTTGTACGGACAGGCGAACTCCTACGAGCAGTACGTC.